This T cell receptor (beta chain) comes out of a study of T-cell reconstitution after alpha-beta-depleted transplantation in children. The ends were cut back, 4 bases at V and 6 bases at J, with 12 bases in the middle. Germline CDR1 and CDR2: MNHEY and SMNVEV (reference sequence). This CDR3 has 13 residues. Preparation of the TCRbeta library was carried out with unique molecular identifiers. One entry per CDR3 protein, called by TCRdb with MiXCR from the PCR reads. This sample has some 500,000 distinct CDR3 sequences, with about a sixth found just once. The receptor comes from a human donor who donated a stem cell graft to a child with acute lymphoblastic leukemia. Sequenced here: PBMCs from the stem cell graft donor, sampled from the stem cell graft. The gene calls are TRBV27 and TRBJ1-1; D gene unclear. CDR3 coding DNA: TGTGCCAGCAGTTCGACCCCAGGTTCTGAAGCTTTCTTT. Its protein product is CASSSTPGSEAFF.